This is a list of T cell receptor beta chains from one sample in a study of human T cells and chemical hapten exposure. One entry per CDR3 protein results from TCRdb running MiXCR on the 5' RACE reads. This table holds fewer than 150,000 distinct CDR3 sequences, more than 15% found once. These receptors all come from a human donor in good health. Both conserved end residues are part of each CDR3. The order of the fields is J gene, V gene, D gene, clone size, CDR3 protein, CDR3 DNA. The D gene is left open where the match is weak. Clone sizes are given selectively: once, few, many, or a class where the clone is expanded.

J gene: TRBJ2-5; V gene: TRBV20-1; D gene: .; clone size: .; CDR3 protein: CSALQPGPQLGAQYF; CDR3 DNA: TGCAGTGCTCTTCAGCCGGGACCCCAACTTGGAGCCCAGTACTTC
J gene: TRBJ2-5; V gene: TRBV7-6; D gene: .; clone size: few; CDR3 protein: CASSLGPYQETQYF; CDR3 DNA: TGTGCCAGCAGCTTGGGACCGTACCAAGAGACCCAGTACTTC
J gene: TRBJ1-4; V gene: TRBV10-1; D gene: .; clone size: few; CDR3 protein: CASSESTAPGQLFF; CDR3 DNA: TGCGCCAGCAGTGAGAGTACGGCCCCGGGGCAACTGTTTTTT
J gene: TRBJ2-7; V gene: TRBV5-6; D gene: TRBD2; clone size: .; CDR3 protein: CASSQGLESSYEQYF; CDR3 DNA: TGTGCCAGCAGCCAGGGACTAGAAAGCTCCTACGAGCAGTACTTC
J gene: TRBJ2-7; V gene: TRBV5-5; D gene: .; clone size: .; CDR3 protein: CASSPPLYEQYF; CDR3 DNA: TGTGCCAGCAGCCCCCCGCTGTACGAGCAGTACTTC
J gene: TRBJ1-1; V gene: TRBV28; D gene: TRBD1; clone size: .; CDR3 protein: CASLGVPGGGPEAFF; CDR3 DNA: TGTGCCAGCTTGGGAGTTCCAGGGGGCGGCCCTGAAGCTTTCTTT
J gene: TRBJ1-1; V gene: TRBV5-1; D gene: TRBD1; clone size: .; CDR3 protein: CASSLGDREWRSEAFF; CDR3 DNA: TGCGCCAGCAGCTTGGGGGACAGGGAGTGGAGGTCTGAAGCTTTCTTT
J gene: TRBJ2-1; V gene: TRBV9; D gene: TRBD2; clone size: .; CDR3 protein: CASSVASGLAGVNEQFF; CDR3 DNA: TGTGCCAGCAGCGTAGCTTCGGGACTAGCGGGAGTCAATGAGCAGTTCTTC
J gene: TRBJ1-6; V gene: TRBV5-4; D gene: .; clone size: few; CDR3 protein: CASSLATRINSPLHF; CDR3 DNA: TGTGCCAGCAGCTTGGCCACACGGATTAATTCACCCCTCCACTTT
J gene: TRBJ1-1; V gene: TRBV7-8; D gene: TRBD1; clone size: few; CDR3 protein: CASSLNTGQSNTEAFF; CDR3 DNA: TGTGCCAGCAGCTTAAATACGGGACAGTCGAACACTGAAGCTTTCTTT
J gene: TRBJ1-4; V gene: TRBV10-3; D gene: .; clone size: .; CDR3 protein: CAISRQEGATNEKLFF; CDR3 DNA: TGTGCCATCAGCCGACAGGAGGGGGCAACTAATGAAAAACTGTTTTTT
J gene: TRBJ2-7; V gene: TRBV27; D gene: .; clone size: .; CDR3 protein: CASSLRGFSGEQYF; CDR3 DNA: TGTGCCAGCAGTTTAAGGGGCTTTAGTGGCGAGCAGTACTTC
J gene: TRBJ2-1; V gene: TRBV19; D gene: TRBD2; clone size: few; CDR3 protein: CASGLLGTSGNNEQFF; CDR3 DNA: TGTGCCAGTGGCCTTCTTGGGACTAGCGGGAACAATGAGCAGTTCTTC
J gene: TRBJ1-1; V gene: TRBV3-1; D gene: .; clone size: .; CDR3 protein: CASSQDPVSREAFF; CDR3 DNA: TGTGCCAGCAGCCAAGATCCCGTGTCTAGGGAAGCTTTCTTT
J gene: TRBJ2-2; V gene: TRBV7-6; D gene: .; clone size: few; CDR3 protein: CASSSQGPNTGELFF; CDR3 DNA: TGTGCCAGCAGCTCACAGGGCCCTAACACCGGGGAGCTGTTTTTT
J gene: TRBJ2-1; V gene: TRBV29-1; D gene: .; clone size: .; CDR3 protein: CSVNPLGGNEQFF; CDR3 DNA: TGCAGCGTGAACCCTTTAGGGGGCAATGAGCAGTTCTTC
J gene: TRBJ2-5; V gene: TRBV4-2; D gene: TRBD2; clone size: many; CDR3 protein: CASSQGGLAGEETQYF; CDR3 DNA: TGTGCCAGCAGCCAAGGGGGACTAGCTGGGGAAGAGACCCAGTACTTC
J gene: TRBJ1-3; V gene: TRBV5-1; D gene: .; clone size: .; CDR3 protein: CASSPVGGSGNTIYF; CDR3 DNA: TGCGCCAGCAGCCCGGTGGGCGGCTCTGGAAACACCATATATTTT
J gene: TRBJ1-1; V gene: TRBV7-2; D gene: .; clone size: once; CDR3 protein: CASSKGPTIGTEAFF; CDR3 DNA: TGTGCCAGCAGCAAGGGACCCACAATAGGGACTGAAGCTTTCTTT
J gene: TRBJ2-1; V gene: TRBV20-1; D gene: TRBD2; clone size: .; CDR3 protein: CSAPPSGRVPEQFF; CDR3 DNA: TGCAGTGCCCCCCCTAGCGGGAGAGTTCCCGAGCAGTTCTTC
J gene: TRBJ1-1; V gene: TRBV6-2/TRBV6-3; D gene: TRBD1; clone size: .; CDR3 protein: CASSGTGGLNTEAFF; CDR3 DNA: TGTGCCAGCAGTGGGACAGGGGGCCTGAACACTGAAGCTTTCTTT
J gene: TRBJ1-6; V gene: TRBV6-5; D gene: .; clone size: .; CDR3 protein: CASSYGRRSGNSPLHF; CDR3 DNA: TGTGCCAGCAGTTACGGCAGACGTTCGGGGAATTCACCCCTCCACTTT
J gene: TRBJ2-3; V gene: TRBV21-1; D gene: .; clone size: .; CDR3 protein: CASSKVGGSLVDTQYF; CDR3 DNA: TGTGCCAGCAGCAAAGTTGGGGGCAGCTTGGTGGATACGCAGTATTTT
J gene: TRBJ2-3; V gene: TRBV29-1; D gene: TRBD2; clone size: .; CDR3 protein: CSVLLSGRAPDTQYF; CDR3 DNA: TGCAGCGTGCTCCTTAGCGGGAGGGCCCCAGATACGCAGTATTTT
J gene: TRBJ1-1; V gene: TRBV6-5; D gene: .; clone size: few; CDR3 protein: CASSLGRWTEAFF; CDR3 DNA: TGTGCCAGCAGTTTAGGGCGGTGGACTGAAGCTTTCTTT
J gene: TRBJ2-2; V gene: TRBV6-1; D gene: TRBD1; clone size: .; CDR3 protein: CASSEVTGSGTGELFF; CDR3 DNA: TGTGCCAGCAGTGAAGTGACAGGGTCGGGGACCGGGGAGCTGTTTTTT
J gene: TRBJ2-1; V gene: TRBV2; D gene: .; clone size: few; CDR3 protein: CASTGTVGDNEQFF; CDR3 DNA: TGTGCCAGCACCGGGACCGTGGGGGACAATGAGCAGTTCTTC
J gene: TRBJ2-7; V gene: TRBV20-1; D gene: TRBD2; clone size: few; CDR3 protein: CSASWPPRTSGTYEQYF; CDR3 DNA: TGCAGTGCTAGTTGGCCACCGAGGACTAGCGGAACCTACGAGCAGTACTTC
J gene: TRBJ2-3; V gene: TRBV6-1; D gene: TRBD1; clone size: .; CDR3 protein: CASSERPWDRELSTDTQYF; CDR3 DNA: TGTGCCAGCAGTGAAAGGCCTTGGGACAGGGAGTTAAGCACAGATACGCAGTATTTT
J gene: TRBJ2-2; V gene: TRBV29-1; D gene: TRBD1; clone size: .; CDR3 protein: CSVATPGQGRGKLFF; CDR3 DNA: TGCAGCGTTGCAACCCCGGGACAGGGTCGGGGGAAGCTGTTTTTT
J gene: TRBJ2-7; V gene: TRBV6-2/TRBV6-3; D gene: .; clone size: .; CDR3 protein: CASSPRAEQYF; CDR3 DNA: TGTGCCAGCAGTCCCCGAGCGGAGCAGTACTTC
J gene: TRBJ1-4; V gene: TRBV18; D gene: TRBD1; clone size: few; CDR3 protein: CASSPRIDRATNEKLFF; CDR3 DNA: TGTGCCAGCTCACCGAGGATTGACAGGGCAACTAATGAAAAACTGTTTTTT
J gene: TRBJ2-1; V gene: TRBV3-1; D gene: .; clone size: .; CDR3 protein: CASSLLTGLDYNEQFF; CDR3 DNA: TGTGCCAGCAGCCTTCTTACGGGACTGGATTACAATGAGCAGTTCTTC
J gene: TRBJ2-3; V gene: TRBV7-9; D gene: TRBD1; clone size: few; CDR3 protein: CASSPLFWDRGTDTQYF; CDR3 DNA: TGTGCCAGCAGCCCTCTATTCTGGGACAGGGGCACAGATACGCAGTATTTT
J gene: TRBJ2-2; V gene: TRBV24-1; D gene: TRBD2; clone size: few; CDR3 protein: CATSAPAGVTGELFF; CDR3 DNA: TGTGCCACCAGTGCCCCAGCGGGGGTGACCGGGGAGCTGTTTTTT
J gene: TRBJ1-2; V gene: TRBV29-1; D gene: .; clone size: .; CDR3 protein: CSVLSDYGYTF; CDR3 DNA: TGCAGCGTCCTCAGCGACTATGGCTACACCTTC
J gene: TRBJ1-1; V gene: TRBV30; D gene: TRBD1; clone size: .; CDR3 protein: CAWTIMPTTGVRTEAFF; CDR3 DNA: TGTGCCTGGACCATCATGCCAACTACAGGGGTGAGGACTGAAGCTTTCTTT
J gene: TRBJ2-6; V gene: TRBV6-1; D gene: .; clone size: few; CDR3 protein: CAMGGELSGANVLTF; CDR3 DNA: TGTGCCATGGGAGGAGAGCTCTCTGGGGCCAACGTCCTGACTTTC
J gene: TRBJ2-2; V gene: TRBV7-2; D gene: TRBD1; clone size: .; CDR3 protein: CARRLGTGGPGELFF; CDR3 DNA: TGTGCCAGGAGGTTGGGGACAGGGGGCCCCGGGGAGCTGTTTTTT
J gene: TRBJ1-5; V gene: TRBV27; D gene: .; clone size: few; CDR3 protein: CASSPRGGGDSNQPQHF; CDR3 DNA: TGTGCCAGCAGTCCTCGTGGAGGGGGGGATAGCAATCAGCCCCAGCATTTT
J gene: TRBJ2-1; V gene: TRBV7-9; D gene: TRBD2; clone size: few; CDR3 protein: CASSLEGLAIRAEQFF; CDR3 DNA: TGTGCCAGCAGCTTAGAGGGACTAGCAATTCGGGCTGAGCAGTTCTTC
J gene: TRBJ2-7; V gene: TRBV28; D gene: TRBD1; clone size: .; CDR3 protein: CASRGQGTYEQYF; CDR3 DNA: TGTGCCAGCAGAGGACAGGGGACCTACGAGCAGTACTTC
J gene: TRBJ2-5; V gene: TRBV28; D gene: TRBD2; clone size: few; CDR3 protein: CASSLPSLAGQETQYF; CDR3 DNA: TGTGCCAGCAGTTTACCGTCCTTAGCGGGTCAAGAGACCCAGTACTTC
J gene: TRBJ2-7; V gene: TRBV10-3; D gene: .; clone size: many; CDR3 protein: CAISDDLKHYEQYF; CDR3 DNA: TGTGCCATCAGTGATGATCTAAAACACTACGAGCAGTACTTC
J gene: TRBJ2-3; V gene: TRBV28; D gene: .; clone size: few; CDR3 protein: CASSSAGRNTQYF; CDR3 DNA: TGTGCCAGCAGTTCGGCGGGGAGAAATACGCAGTATTTT
J gene: TRBJ2-7; V gene: TRBV20-1; D gene: TRBD2; clone size: .; CDR3 protein: CSARPSGRIYEQYF; CDR3 DNA: TGCAGTGCTAGACCTAGCGGGAGGATCTACGAGCAGTACTTC
J gene: TRBJ1-5; V gene: TRBV27; D gene: .; clone size: few; CDR3 protein: CASSLVRGRNQPQHF; CDR3 DNA: TGTGCCAGCAGTTTGGTCAGGGGACGCAATCAGCCCCAGCATTTT
J gene: TRBJ2-3; V gene: TRBV7-9; D gene: TRBD2; clone size: many; CDR3 protein: CASSLKLARGTDTQYF; CDR3 DNA: TGTGCCAGCAGCTTAAAACTAGCGCGGGGCACAGATACGCAGTATTTT
J gene: TRBJ2-7; V gene: TRBV6-5; D gene: .; clone size: .; CDR3 protein: CASSLSLYSYEQYF; CDR3 DNA: TGTGCCAGCAGTTTGTCCCTCTACTCCTACGAGCAGTACTTC
J gene: TRBJ1-4; V gene: TRBV28; D gene: .; clone size: .; CDR3 protein: CASMRMQGPTNEKLFF; CDR3 DNA: TGTGCCAGCATGCGGATGCAGGGCCCAACTAATGAAAAACTGTTTTTT
J gene: TRBJ1-1; V gene: TRBV10-2; D gene: .; clone size: .; CDR3 protein: CASSGRGGAFF; CDR3 DNA: TGCGCCAGCAGTGGTCGGGGAGGAGCTTTCTTT
J gene: TRBJ2-7; V gene: TRBV6-5; D gene: TRBD2; clone size: .; CDR3 protein: CASRILARSSYEQYF; CDR3 DNA: TGTGCCAGCAGAATACTAGCGAGGAGCTCCTACGAGCAGTACTTC
J gene: TRBJ2-7; V gene: TRBV5-1; D gene: TRBD2; clone size: few; CDR3 protein: CASSFGLAGGPGYEQYF; CDR3 DNA: TGCGCCAGCAGCTTCGGACTAGCGGGAGGGCCAGGATACGAGCAGTACTTC